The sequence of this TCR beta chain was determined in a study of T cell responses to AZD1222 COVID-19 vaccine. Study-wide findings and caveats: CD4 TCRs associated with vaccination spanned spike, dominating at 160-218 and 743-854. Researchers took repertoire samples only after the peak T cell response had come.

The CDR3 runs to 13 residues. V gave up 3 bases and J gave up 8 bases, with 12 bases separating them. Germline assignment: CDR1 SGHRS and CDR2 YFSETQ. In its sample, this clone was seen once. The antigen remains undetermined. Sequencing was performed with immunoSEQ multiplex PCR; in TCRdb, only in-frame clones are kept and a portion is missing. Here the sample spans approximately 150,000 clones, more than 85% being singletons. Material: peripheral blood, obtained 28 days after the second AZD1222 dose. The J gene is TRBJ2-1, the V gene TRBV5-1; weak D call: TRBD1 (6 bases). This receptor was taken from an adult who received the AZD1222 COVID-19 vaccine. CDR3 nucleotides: TGCGCCAGCAGCTCAGGACAGACTGATGAGCAGTTCTTC. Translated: CASSSGQTDEQFF.